A selection of T cell receptor beta chains follows, all from one sample in a study of T cell responses to AZD1222 COVID-19 vaccine. TCRdb keeps only in-frame clones here, not all; method: immunoSEQ multiplex PCR. The repertoire holds more than 100,000 clones, with approximately 85% as singletons. The sequencing used peripheral blood, collected on day 0 of AZD1222 vaccination. These receptors all come from an adult in good health. Both conserved end residues are part of each CDR3. D genes are given only for firm matches. Clone size is given for some rows only: seen once, a few or many times, or a class if the clone is expanded.

v_gene,d_gene,abundance,j_gene,CDR3aa,CDR3nt
TRBV2,TRBD2,once,TRBJ2-5,CASSAERGLGETQYF,TGTGCCAGCAGTGCCGAGCGGGGGCTGGGGGAGACCCAGTACTTC
TRBV28,NA,NA,TRBJ1-2,CASKVGGWGYTF,TGTGCCAGCAAGGTCGGGGGCTGGGGCTACACCTTC
TRBV18,NA,NA,TRBJ2-3,CASSPTVPGDTQYF,TGTGCCAGCTCACCGACAGTCCCCGGAGATACGCAGTATTTT
TRBV7-2,NA,NA,TRBJ1-1,CASSRGGGRNTEAFF,TGTGCCAGCAGCCGTGGAGGAGGGCGGAACACTGAAGCTTTCTTT
TRBV9,NA,NA,TRBJ2-1,CASSVKDPLMSGYNEQFF,TGTGCCAGCAGCGTAAAGGACCCCCTAATGTCGGGCTACAATGAGCAGTTCTTC
TRBV27,TRBD1,NA,TRBJ1-1,CASSLRGWDRVLTEAFF,TGTGCCAGCAGTTTACGAGGATGGGACAGGGTGTTGACTGAAGCTTTCTTT
TRBV7-2,TRBD1,once,TRBJ2-7,CASSLVRTGGYEQYF,TGTGCCAGCAGCTTAGTTAGGACAGGGGGCTACGAGCAGTACTTC
TRBV19,TRBD1,few,TRBJ1-1,CASSITGVATEAFF,TGTGCCAGTAGTATTACAGGGGTGGCCACTGAAGCTTTCTTT
TRBV27,NA,NA,TRBJ2-2,CASSRGLGAGKAGELFF,TGTGCCAGCAGTCGCGGACTTGGCGCGGGGAAGGCCGGGGAGCTGTTTTTT
TRBV12-3/TRBV12-4,NA,NA,TRBJ1-2,CASILGGTYGYTF,TGTGCCAGCATCCTGGGGGGCACCTATGGCTACACCTTC
TRBV6-4,NA,NA,TRBJ2-2,CASSVTVAGELFF,TGTGCCAGCAGTGTGACAGTCGCCGGGGAGCTGTTTTTT
TRBV25-1,NA,NA,TRBJ1-1,CASSESPAGWNTEAFF,TGTGCCAGCAGTGAATCCCCAGCGGGTTGGAACACTGAAGCTTTCTTT
TRBV28,NA,NA,TRBJ1-2,CASSASGAPTYGYTF,TGTGCCAGCAGTGCATCCGGGGCTCCGACTTATGGCTACACCTTC
TRBV12-5,TRBD1,NA,TRBJ2-5,CASGLALDRVETQYF,TGTGCTAGTGGTTTGGCCCTAGACAGGGTAGAGACCCAGTACTTC
TRBV19,NA,NA,TRBJ1-2,CASSMRANYGYTF,TGTGCCAGTAGTATGCGAGCCAACTATGGCTACACCTTC
TRBV6-2/TRBV6-3,NA,NA,TRBJ2-7,CASSYGPDFVEQYF,TGTGCCAGCAGTTACGGGCCGGACTTCGTCGAGCAGTACTTC
TRBV7-6,NA,few,TRBJ2-1,CASSLSSVGRGRVLIKDNEQFF,TGTGCCAGCAGCTTAAGTTCCGTCGGCCGCGGTAGAGTCTTGATTAAGGACAATGAGCAGTTCTTC
TRBV5-3,TRBD1,NA,TRBJ1-6,CARSTRGTGCYSPLHF,TGTGCCAGAAGCACCCGGGGGACAGGGTGTTATTCACCCCTCCACTTT
TRBV5-6,NA,few,TRBJ2-7,CASSPLRGGSYEQYF,TGTGCCAGCAGCCCTTTAAGGGGGGGCTCCTACGAGCAGTACTTC
TRBV4-2,TRBD1,NA,TRBJ2-1,CASSQDGQGGDEQFF,TGTGCCAGCAGCCAAGATGGACAGGGGGGAGATGAGCAGTTCTTC
TRBV4-3,TRBD2,NA,TRBJ2-5,CASSQETSGGAETQYF,TGCGCCAGCAGCCAGGAGACTAGCGGGGGCGCGGAGACCCAGTACTTC
TRBV11-3,TRBD1,NA,TRBJ1-6,CASSWGQGNSPLHF,TGTGCCAGCAGCTGGGGACAGGGCAATTCACCCCTCCACTTT
TRBV28,TRBD2,NA,TRBJ2-7,CASSEAGAGGLSEQYF,TGTGCCAGCAGTGAAGCTGGAGCGGGGGGGCTCAGCGAGCAGTACTTC
TRBV24-1,NA,NA,TRBJ2-3,CATSDLRWDTQYF,TGTGCCACCAGTGATCTTAGGTGGGATACGCAGTATTTT
TRBV7-8,NA,few,TRBJ1-2,CASSLDGSYGYTF,TGTGCCAGCAGCTTGGACGGTTCCTATGGCTACACCTTC
TRBV19,NA,NA,TRBJ1-2,CASSPQKPGGDYGYTF,TGTGCCAGTAGCCCCCAGAAACCGGGGGGCGACTATGGCTACACCTTC
TRBV9,NA,NA,TRBJ2-2,CASSESRTGRYTGELFF,TGTGCCAGCAGCGAAAGTCGAACAGGGAGATACACCGGGGAGCTGTTTTTT
TRBV27,TRBD1,NA,TRBJ1-6,CASSQDRGSSYNSPLHF,TGTGCCAGCAGCCAAGACAGGGGGAGCTCCTATAATTCACCCCTCCACTTT
TRBV11-3,TRBD1,NA,TRBJ1-1,CASSPGQGVVEAFF,TGTGCCAGCAGCCCCGGACAGGGAGTGGTTGAAGCTTTCTTT
TRBV3-1/TRBV3-2,NA,once,TRBJ1-2,CASSQGVGAHYGYTF,TGTGCCAGCAGCCAAGGAGTTGGGGCTCACTATGGCTACACCTTC
TRBV2,NA,NA,TRBJ1-6,CASDVQYNSPLHF,TGTGCCAGCGACGTACAGTATAATTCACCCCTCCACTTT
TRBV29-1,TRBD1,NA,TRBJ1-1,CSVASRYRGNEAFF,TGCAGCGTTGCGAGCCGTTACAGGGGGAATGAAGCTTTCTTT
TRBV6-1,NA,NA,TRBJ1-1,CASSELAEGTEAFF,TGTGCCAGCAGTGAATTGGCGGAGGGCACTGAAGCTTTCTTT
TRBV30,NA,NA,TRBJ2-3,CAWTLASTDTQYF,TGTGCCTGGACGCTAGCTAGCACAGATACGCAGTATTTT
TRBV10-3,NA,NA,TRBJ2-5,CAISEGGGRETQYF,TGTGCCATCAGTGAGGGGGGGGGCCGGGAGACCCAGTACTTC
TRBV5-5,NA,NA,TRBJ1-5,CASSLAPLGSLDQPQHF,TGTGCCAGCAGCTTGGCCCCGCTTGGGTCCCTTGATCAGCCCCAGCATTTT
TRBV6-5,TRBD1,once,TRBJ1-2,CASRRGPNYGYTF,TGTGCCAGCAGAAGGGGGCCAAACTATGGCTACACCTTC
TRBV4-1,NA,NA,TRBJ1-5,CASSQDSNQPQHF,TGCGCCAGCAGCCAAGATAGCAATCAGCCCCAGCATTTT
TRBV4-1,NA,once,TRBJ2-1,CASSQRPRGFYNEQFF,TGCGCCAGCAGCCAACGTCCTCGGGGTTTCTACAATGAGCAGTTCTTC
TRBV6-2/TRBV6-3,NA,NA,TRBJ1-2,CASSFLQEGVGYTF,TGTGCCAGCAGCTTCCTGCAAGAAGGGGTTGGCTACACCTTC
TRBV7-9,NA,once,TRBJ2-1,CASSAPVGGSNEQFF,TGTGCCAGCAGCGCCCCAGTCGGGGGTTCCAATGAGCAGTTCTTC
TRBV7-9,NA,NA,TRBJ2-3,CASSPRTEVTDTQYF,TGTGCCAGCAGCCCACGGACAGAAGTCACAGATACGCAGTATTTT
TRBV13,NA,NA,TRBJ1-4,CASSLRSATNEKLFF,TGTGCCAGCAGCTTACGGAGCGCAACTAATGAAAAACTGTTTTTT
TRBV19,NA,NA,TRBJ1-4,CASGRLTNEKLFF,TGTGCCAGTGGGAGGCTCACTAATGAAAAACTGTTTTTT
TRBV27,NA,few,TRBJ1-5,CASSKGEYQPQHF,TGTGCCAGCAGTAAGGGAGAGTATCAGCCCCAGCATTTT
TRBV4-2,TRBD1,NA,TRBJ1-2,CASSSAPQGAFGYTF,TGTGCCAGCAGCTCCGCGCCGCAGGGGGCGTTTGGCTACACCTTC
TRBV13,NA,few,TRBJ1-1,CASSDTDRNTEAFF,TGTGCCAGCAGCGACACGGACAGGAACACTGAAGCTTTCTTT
TRBV7-9,TRBD1,NA,TRBJ1-1,CASSRTGNTEAFF,TGTGCCAGCAGCCGGACAGGGAACACTGAAGCTTTCTTT
TRBV7-3,NA,NA,TRBJ1-4,CASRSKRGVGEKLFF,TGTGCCAGCAGGTCTAAGAGGGGAGTTGGTGAAAAACTGTTTTTT
TRBV24-1,NA,NA,TRBJ2-3,CATSDHTESDTQYF,TGTGCCACCAGTGACCATACAGAGTCTGATACGCAGTATTTT
TRBV6-4,NA,NA,TRBJ2-3,CASSVAQSGTDTQYF,TGTGCCAGCAGTGTCGCCCAATCGGGCACAGATACGCAGTATTTT
TRBV6-5,NA,NA,TRBJ1-3,CASSENTIYF,TGTGCCAGCAGCGAAAACACCATATATTTT